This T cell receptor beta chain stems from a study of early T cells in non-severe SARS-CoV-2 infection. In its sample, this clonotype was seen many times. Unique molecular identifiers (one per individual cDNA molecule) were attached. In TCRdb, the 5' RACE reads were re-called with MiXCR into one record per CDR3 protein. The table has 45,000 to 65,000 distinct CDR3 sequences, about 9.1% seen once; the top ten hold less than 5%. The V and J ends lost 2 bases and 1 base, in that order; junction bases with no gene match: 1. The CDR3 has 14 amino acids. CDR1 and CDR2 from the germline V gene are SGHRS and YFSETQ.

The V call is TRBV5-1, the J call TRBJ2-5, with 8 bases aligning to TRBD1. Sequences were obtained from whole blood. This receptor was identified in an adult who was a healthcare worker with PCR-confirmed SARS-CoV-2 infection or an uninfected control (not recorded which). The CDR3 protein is CASSFTGGQETQYF. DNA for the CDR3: TGCGCCAGCAGCTTTACAGGGGGCCAAGAGACCCAGTACTTC.